The 25 T cell receptor beta chains below were found in one sample sequenced in a study of blood T cell repertoires in COVID-19. Profiling relied on immunoSEQ multiplex PCR, and the TCRdb table lists in-frame clones only, not all of them. Among around 180,000 clones listed, more than 75% were seen once. The sequenced sample consisted of peripheral blood. The origin of the receptors is a human donor in a cohort sampled during active COVID-19.

This clone was recorded once. The CDR3 nucleotides read TGTGCCAGCAGACCCGCGTTGGTACCGAACACTGAAGCTTTCTTT. It encodes CASRPALVPNTEAFF. The chain uses TRBV27 and TRBJ1-1, with unresolved D. From germline, CDR1 is MNHEY and CDR2 SMNVEV (reference sequence). This CDR3 spans 15 amino acids. V was cut by 6 bases and J by 1 base, with 15 bases left in between.

The chain combines TRBV6-5 with TRBJ2-7, with 9 nucleotides matching TRBD1. The germline V gene has CDR1 MNHEY and CDR2 SVGAGI. Losses at the gene ends were 5 bases for V and 1 base for J; bases not matched to a gene: 3. CDR3 size: 14 residues. CDR3 in amino acids: CASSTGQGSYEQYF. The CDR3 bases are TGTGCCAGCAGTACGGGACAGGGTTCCTACGAGCAGTACTTC.

This clone appeared a single time. The gene calls are TRBV2 and TRBJ2-2; 8 bases are a match to TRBD2. The junction had 6 bases not matched to a gene; V was cut back by 4 bases and J by 2 bases. The length of the CDR3 is 16 residues. From germline, CDR1 is SNHLY and CDR2 FYNNEI. The CDR3 nucleotides read TGTGCCAGCAGTGTTTTCGGGGGGGGTAACACCGGGGAGCTGTTTTTT. Encoded protein: CASSVFGGGNTGELFF.

The chain employs TRBV29-1 and TRBJ1-2; the D gene is possibly TRBD1 (6 bases). This CDR3 contains 14 residues. The germline gives CDR1 SQVTM, CDR2 ANQGSEA. V was pared by 4 bases and J by 6 bases, with 18 bases between. The CDR3 here is CSVGSGTIGDGYTF. The CDR3 DNA sequence: TGCAGCGTTGGTTCCGGGACAATCGGGGATGGCTACACCTTC.

The V gene is TRBV30, the J gene TRBJ2-7; 9 bases are shared with TRBD1. The CDR3 contains 14 residues. Germline V CDR1 and CDR2: GTSNPN, SVGIG (reference sequence). The junction had 6 bases not matched to a gene; V was cut back by 4 bases and J by 2 bases. CDR3 nucleotides: TGTGCCTGGAATGGACAGGGGATCCCCTACGAGCAGTACTTC. Protein sequence: CAWNGQGIPYEQYF.

The V gene is TRBV6-5, the J gene TRBJ2-7; D possibly corresponds to TRBD1 (5 bases). CDR3 length equals 13 residues. CDR1 and CDR2 from the germline V gene are MNHEY and SVGAGI. V was trimmed by 2 bases and J by 1 base, leaving 6 bases between them. CDR3 amino acids: CASSYRGSYEQYF. In DNA, the CDR3 is TGTGCCAGCAGTTACAGGGGATCCTACGAGCAGTACTTC.

The V call is TRBV7-9, the J call TRBJ1-1, with TRBD1 as a possible D gene (6 bases). CDR1 and CDR2 from the germline V gene are SEHNR and FQNEAQ (reference sequence). The CDR3 contains 14 residues. V gave up 1 base and J gave up 1 base, with 7 bases separating them. CDR3 protein: CASSLGGGNTEAFF. CDR3 DNA sequence: TGTGCCAGCAGCTTAGGAGGGGGGAACACTGAAGCTTTCTTT. The whole variable domain, remainder taken from reference TRBV7-9 and TRBJ1-1, is DTGVSQNPRHKITKRGQNVTFRCDPISEHNRLYWYRQTLGQGPEFLTYFQNEAQLEKSRLLSDRFSAERPKGSFSTLEIQRTEQGDSAMYLCASSLGGGNTEAFFGQGTRLTVV.

The CDR3 reads CASSISLAGKGEQYF. The CDR3 DNA is TGTGCCAGTAGTATTTCTCTAGCCGGGAAGGGAGAGCAGTACTTC. V gene TRBV19 combines with J gene TRBJ2-7; a weak D match, TRBD2 (5 bases). The CDR3 runs 15 residues. In germline, CDR1 is LNHDA, CDR2 SQIVND (reference sequence). The V end lost 3 bases, the J end lost 7 bases, and 19 bases lay between the germline ends.

The rearrangement joins TRBV12-3 or TRBV12-4 to TRBJ2-3, with TRBD1 identical over 9 bases. J gave up 3 bases and V 8 bases, and 3 bases lay outside the gene matches. CDR3 length: 13 residues. CDR3 residues: CASLQGATDTQYF. CDR3 coding DNA: TGTGCCAGCCTACAGGGGGCAACAGATACGCAGTATTTT.

This chain's CDR3 is CASSLFDLAGQYF. The CDR3, as DNA: TGTGCCAGCAGCTTATTCGACCTAGCGGGGCAGTACTTC. This chain joins TRBV7-2 and TRBJ2-7; 8 bases agree with TRBD2. Trimming at V came to 2 bases and at J to 9 bases, leaving 6 bases not matched to a gene. The CDR3 consists of 13 residues. Germline CDR1 SGHTA, CDR2 FQGNSA.

This clone was observed once. J is TRBJ2-7 and V is TRBV18; possibly TRBD1 for D (5 bases). V was cut by 4 bases and J by 1 base, with 17 bases left in between. This CDR3 has 16 residues. Germline loops: CDR1 KGHSH, CDR2 LQKENI. In nucleotides, the CDR3 is TGTGCCAGCTCACTGGGAAAGGACATTTCGTCCTACGAGCAGTACTTC. This codes for CASSLGKDISSYEQYF.

The J gene is TRBJ1-2, the V gene TRBV4-3; 7 bases map to TRBD1. Trimming took 0 bases from V and 1 from J; bases not matched to a gene: 5. The CDR3 runs to 16 residues. Germline CDR1 and CDR2: LGHNA and YSLEER. CDR3 in DNA: TGCGCCAGCAGCCAAGATTTAACAGGGGATAACTATGGCTACACCTTC. It specifies CASSQDLTGDNYGYTF.

The chain links TRBV7-2 to TRBJ2-2; D ambiguous. Germline V lookup: CDR1 SGHTA, CDR2 FQGNSA. Trimming removed 2 bases at V and 7 bases at J, with 5 bases between. The length of the CDR3 is 12 residues. CDR3 amino acids: CASSLSGGELFF. The CDR3 region has the DNA TGTGCCAGCAGCTTATCCGGCGGGGAGCTGTTTTTT.

J is TRBJ1-6 and V is TRBV6-1; TRBD1 might be the D (5 bases). CDR3 length: 13 amino acids. V shed 2 bases and J shed 10 bases, with 9 bases lying between them. The germline V gene encodes CDR1 MNHNS and CDR2 SASEGT. The CDR3 loop reads CASSERSGSPLHF. The CDR3 region has the DNA TGTGCCAGCAGTGAAAGGTCAGGGTCACCCCTCCACTTT.

The chain carries TRBV29-1 and TRBJ2-1; no firm D call. The V end was cut by 4 bases, the J end by 0 bases, with 10 bases between. The CDR3 runs to 14 residues. Germline V gene data show CDR1 as SQVTM and CDR2 as ANQGSEA. CDR3 loop: CSVVVESSYNEQFF. The CDR3 DNA is TGCAGCGTTGTAGTAGAGAGCTCCTACAATGAGCAGTTCTTC.

The chain is built from TRBV6-6 and TRBJ1-1; D call uncertain. The germline V and J ends were trimmed by 6 bases and 1 base, with 15 bases remaining between them. The CDR3 sequence is 15 residues long. Germline CDR1 reads MNHNY; CDR2 reads SVGAGI (reference sequence). The CDR3 DNA is TGTGCCAGCAGCCCCCCTGGAAGACAGAACACTGAAGCTTTCTTT. Protein sequence: CASSPPGRQNTEAFF.

This clone was seen many times. This chain joins TRBV6-2 or TRBV6-3 and TRBJ2-7, with unresolved D. CDR1 and CDR2 (germline): MNHEY, SVGEGT. V gave up 2 bases and J gave up 0 bases, with 5 bases separating them. The CDR3 sequence is 13 residues long. For the CDR3, the DNA is TGTGCCAGCAGTTACATAGTCTCCTACGAGCAGTACTTC. Amino acid sequence: CASSYIVSYEQYF.

The genes are TRBV6-1 and TRBJ1-5, with D unresolved. Per the germline V gene, CDR1 is MNHNS and CDR2 is SASEGT. Trimming stripped 3 bases from V and 7 bases from J, with 10 bases between. This CDR3 comprises 13 residues. CDR3 nucleotides: TGTGCCAGCAGTGATGGGCAATACCAGCCCCAGCATTTT. It translates to CASSDGQYQPQHF.

The sample holds a few counts of this clone. This chain joins TRBV7-2 and TRBJ2-4, with D possibly matching TRBD1 (5 bases). The CDR3 runs to 15 residues. The V end was cut by 3 bases, the J end by 1 base, with 10 bases between. Germline V CDR1 and CDR2: SGHTA, FQGNSA. CDR3 sequence (DNA): TGTGCCAGCAGCTTTGGGCAGGGCGCCAAAAACATTCAGTACTTC. Translation: CASSFGQGAKNIQYF.

This clone was detected ten times or more. The rearrangement uses TRBV6-1 and TRBJ2-7; 9 bases map to TRBD1. Germline-derived CDR1 and CDR2 are MNHNS and SASEGT. The CDR3 loop spans 17 amino acids. The V segment lost 2 bases and the J segment 0 bases; nucleotides outside the gene matches: 8. This CDR3 reads CASSERGQGRSSYEQYF. The CDR3 DNA sequence: TGTGCCAGCAGTGAACGGGGACAGGGCCGAAGCTCCTACGAGCAGTACTTC.

CDR3: CASSHTRTDTDTQYF. DNA of the CDR3: TGTGCCAGCAGCCACACAAGGACAGACACAGATACGCAGTATTTT. The J gene is TRBJ2-3, the V gene TRBV4-2; TRBD1 is a possible D gene (6 bases). In germline, CDR1 is LGHNA, CDR2 YNFKEQ. This CDR3 is 15 amino acids long. Trimming cost V 3 bases and J 2 bases, with 12 bases left between them.

This sequence joins TRBV4-2 and TRBJ2-5; the D gene is possibly TRBD1 (6 bases). V was shortened by 1 base and J by 2 bases, with 11 bases between the two germline ends. CDR3 length: 15 residues. The germline CDR1 and CDR2 sequences are LGHNA and YNFKEQ. CDR3 DNA: TGTGCCAGCAGCCAAGGCAGGGGAGAGCAAGAGACCCAGTACTTC. It yields the protein CASSQGRGEQETQYF.

CDR3 bases: TGTGCCAGCAGTTGGGGGGGACCACCGAACACCGGGGAGCTGTTTTTT. Translated: CASSWGGPPNTGELFF. This chain connects TRBV6-2 or TRBV6-3 to TRBJ2-2; TRBD2 matches 7 bases. V trimming: 4 bases; J trimming: 0 bases; junction bases outside the gene matches: 5. The CDR3 contains 16 residues. The V gene's germline CDR1 is MNHEY and CDR2 SVGEGT.

This chain uses TRBV11-2 with TRBJ2-7, with TRBD1 as a possible D gene (6 bases). The CDR3 totals 15 residues. V was cut by 6 bases and J by 4 bases, with 19 bases left in between. Germline V gene data show CDR1 as SGHAT and CDR2 as FQNNGV. CDR3 in DNA: TGTGCCAGCAGGGGTGACAGGTTTCTTTCTTACGAGCAGTACTTC. Amino acid sequence: CASRGDRFLSYEQYF.

This clone was seen a few times. The genes are TRBV6-2 or TRBV6-3 and TRBJ2-1; 10 nucleotides agree with TRBD2. The J segment lost 4 bases and the V segment lost 0 bases, leaving 6 bases of the junction unmatched. Germline CDR1 is MNHEY and CDR2 is SVGEGT. The CDR3 has 17 amino acids. CDR3 coding DNA: TGTGCCAGCAGTTACTCCCCAGCGGGGGGGATATACAATGAGCAGTTCTTC. Amino acid sequence: CASSYSPAGGIYNEQFF.